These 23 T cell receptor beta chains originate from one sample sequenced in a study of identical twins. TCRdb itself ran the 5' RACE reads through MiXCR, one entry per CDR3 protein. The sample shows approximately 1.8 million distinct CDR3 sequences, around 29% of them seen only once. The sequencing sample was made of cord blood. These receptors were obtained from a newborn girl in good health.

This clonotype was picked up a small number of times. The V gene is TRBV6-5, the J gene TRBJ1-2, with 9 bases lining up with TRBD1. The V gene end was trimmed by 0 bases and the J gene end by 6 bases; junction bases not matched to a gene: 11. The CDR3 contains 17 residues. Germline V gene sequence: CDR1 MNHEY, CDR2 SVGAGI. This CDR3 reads CASSYSKGTGHPDGYTF. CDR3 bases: TGTGCCAGCAGTTACTCGAAAGGGACAGGGCACCCTGATGGCTACACCTTC.

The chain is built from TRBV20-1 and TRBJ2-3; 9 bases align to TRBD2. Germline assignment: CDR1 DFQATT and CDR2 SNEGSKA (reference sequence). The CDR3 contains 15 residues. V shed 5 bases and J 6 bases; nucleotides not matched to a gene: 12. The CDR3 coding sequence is TGCAGTGCTGGCGGGGGGGCCGTTGTATGGGATACGCAGTATTTT. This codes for CSAGGGAVVWDTQYF.

Written as DNA, the CDR3 is TGTGCCATCGGTGGATTAGCGGCCTCCCAAGAGACCCAGTACTTC. It codes for CAIGGLAASQETQYF. V and J are TRBV10-3 and TRBJ2-5, with a weak D call TRBD2 (6 bases). Trimming removed 8 bases from V and 1 base from J, with 17 bases in between. This CDR3 has 15 residues. Germline loops: CDR1 ENHRY, CDR2 SYGVKD.

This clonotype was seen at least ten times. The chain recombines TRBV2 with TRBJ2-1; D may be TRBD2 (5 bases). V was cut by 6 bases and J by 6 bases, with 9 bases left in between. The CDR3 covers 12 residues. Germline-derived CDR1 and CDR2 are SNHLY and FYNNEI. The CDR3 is CASRLTSNEQFF. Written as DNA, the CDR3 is TGTGCCAGCAGGCTAACTAGCAATGAGCAGTTCTTC.

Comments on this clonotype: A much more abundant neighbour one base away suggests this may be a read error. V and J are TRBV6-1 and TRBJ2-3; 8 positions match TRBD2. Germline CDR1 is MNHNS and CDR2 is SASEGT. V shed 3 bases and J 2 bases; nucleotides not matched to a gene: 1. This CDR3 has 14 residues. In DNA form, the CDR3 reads TGTGCCAGCAGTGAGCGGGGGGACACAGATACGCAGTATTTT. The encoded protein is CASSERGDTDTQYF.

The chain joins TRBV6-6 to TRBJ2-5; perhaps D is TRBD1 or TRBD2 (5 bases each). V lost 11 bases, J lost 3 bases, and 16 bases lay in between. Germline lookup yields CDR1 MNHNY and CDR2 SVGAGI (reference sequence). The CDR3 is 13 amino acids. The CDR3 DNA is TGTGCCGGACATCCGGGACGGGAAGAGACCCAGTACTTC. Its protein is CAGHPGREETQYF.

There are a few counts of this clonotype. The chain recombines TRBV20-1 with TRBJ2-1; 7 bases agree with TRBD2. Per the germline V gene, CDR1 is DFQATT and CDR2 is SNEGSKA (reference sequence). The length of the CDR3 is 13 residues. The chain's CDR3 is CSVWGGSYNEQFF. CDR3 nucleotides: TGCAGCGTATGGGGGGGCTCCTACAATGAGCAGTTCTTC.

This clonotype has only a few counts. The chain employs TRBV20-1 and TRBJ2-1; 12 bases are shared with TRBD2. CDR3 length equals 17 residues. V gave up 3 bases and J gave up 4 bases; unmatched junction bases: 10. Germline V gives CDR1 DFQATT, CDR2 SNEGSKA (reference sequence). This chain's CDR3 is CSARTLAGGRIYNEQFF. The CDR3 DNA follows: TGCAGTGCTAGGACTCTAGCGGGGGGGAGAATTTACAATGAGCAGTTCTTC.

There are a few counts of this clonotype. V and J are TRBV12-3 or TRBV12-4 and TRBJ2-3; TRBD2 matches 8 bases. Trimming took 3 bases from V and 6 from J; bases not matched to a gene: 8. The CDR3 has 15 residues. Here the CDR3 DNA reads TGTGCCAGCAGTTTGGTCGGGAGGGCATCGGATACGCAGTATTTT. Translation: CASSLVGRASDTQYF.

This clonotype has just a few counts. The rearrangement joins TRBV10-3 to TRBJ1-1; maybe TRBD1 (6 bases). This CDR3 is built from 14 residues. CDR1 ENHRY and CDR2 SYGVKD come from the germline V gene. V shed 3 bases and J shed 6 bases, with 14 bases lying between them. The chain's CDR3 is CAISDSGGGPEAFF. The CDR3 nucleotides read TGTGCCATCAGTGATTCCGGGGGGGGCCCTGAAGCTTTCTTT.

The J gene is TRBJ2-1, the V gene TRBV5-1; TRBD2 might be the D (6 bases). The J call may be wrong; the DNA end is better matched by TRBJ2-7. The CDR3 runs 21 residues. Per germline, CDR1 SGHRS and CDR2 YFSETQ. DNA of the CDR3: TGCGCCAGCAGCGTAATCTTGATCGGGGCTACTAGCTCCGTCTCCTACAATGAGCAGTACTTC. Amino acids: CASSVILIGATSSVSYNEQYF.

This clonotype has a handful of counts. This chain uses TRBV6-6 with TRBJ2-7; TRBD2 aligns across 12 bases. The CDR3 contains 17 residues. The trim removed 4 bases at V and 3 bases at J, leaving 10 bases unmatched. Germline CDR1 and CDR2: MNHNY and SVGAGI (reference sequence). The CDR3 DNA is TGTGCCAGCAGTTCCCGGACTAGCGGGATGGATCGCTACGAGCAGTACTTC. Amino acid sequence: CASSSRTSGMDRYEQYF.

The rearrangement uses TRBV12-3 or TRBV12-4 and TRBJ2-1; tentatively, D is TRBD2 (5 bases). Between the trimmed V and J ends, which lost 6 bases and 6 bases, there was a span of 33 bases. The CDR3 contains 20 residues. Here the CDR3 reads CASSPPLGGFPVNVGNEQFF. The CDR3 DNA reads TGTGCCAGCAGCCCCCCGCTCGGCGGGTTCCCCGTTAACGTGGGCAATGAGCAGTTCTTC.

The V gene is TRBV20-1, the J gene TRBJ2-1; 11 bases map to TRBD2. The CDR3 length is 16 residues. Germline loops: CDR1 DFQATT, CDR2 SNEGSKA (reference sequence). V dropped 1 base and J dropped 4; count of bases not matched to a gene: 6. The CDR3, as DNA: TGCAGTGCTAGAGGGGAAGGACTAGCGGGTTACAATGAGCAGTTCTTC. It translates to CSARGEGLAGYNEQFF.

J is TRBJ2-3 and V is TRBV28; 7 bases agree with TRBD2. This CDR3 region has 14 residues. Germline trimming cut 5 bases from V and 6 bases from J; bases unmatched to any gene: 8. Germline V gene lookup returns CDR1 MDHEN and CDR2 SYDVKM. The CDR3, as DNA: TGTGCCAGCAGTCCGACAACTAGCGACGATACGCAGTATTTT. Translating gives CASSPTTSDDTQYF.

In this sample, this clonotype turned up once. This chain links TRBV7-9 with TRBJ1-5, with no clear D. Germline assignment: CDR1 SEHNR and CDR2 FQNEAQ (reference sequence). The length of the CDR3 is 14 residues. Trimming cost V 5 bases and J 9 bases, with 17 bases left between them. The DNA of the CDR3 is TGTGCCAGCAGCACCGGAAAGCTAGGCAGGCCCCAGCATTTT. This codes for CASSTGKLGRPQHF.

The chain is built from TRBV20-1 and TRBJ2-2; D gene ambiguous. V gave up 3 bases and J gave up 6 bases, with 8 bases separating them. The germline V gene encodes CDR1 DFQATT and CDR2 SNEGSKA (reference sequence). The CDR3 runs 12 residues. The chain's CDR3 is CSASVAAGELFF. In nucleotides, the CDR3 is TGCAGTGCTAGCGTGGCAGCCGGGGAGCTGTTTTTT.

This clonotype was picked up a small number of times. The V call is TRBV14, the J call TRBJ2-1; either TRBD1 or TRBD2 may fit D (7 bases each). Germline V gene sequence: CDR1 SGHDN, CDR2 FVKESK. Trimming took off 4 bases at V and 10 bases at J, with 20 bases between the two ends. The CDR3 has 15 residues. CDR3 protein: CASSRIGEGAREQFF. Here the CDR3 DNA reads TGTGCCAGCAGCCGAATCGGGGAGGGGGCTAGAGAGCAGTTCTTC.

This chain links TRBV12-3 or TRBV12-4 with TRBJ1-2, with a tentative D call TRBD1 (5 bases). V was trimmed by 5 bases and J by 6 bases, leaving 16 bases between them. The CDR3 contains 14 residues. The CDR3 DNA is TGTGCCAGCAGTCCCGTCATGGGGGGGGATGGCTACACCTTC. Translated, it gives CASSPVMGGDGYTF.

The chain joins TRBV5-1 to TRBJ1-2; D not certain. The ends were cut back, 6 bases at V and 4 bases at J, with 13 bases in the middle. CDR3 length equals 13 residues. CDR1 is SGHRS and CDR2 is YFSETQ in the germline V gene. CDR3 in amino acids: CASNDGPFYGYTF. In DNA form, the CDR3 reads TGCGCCAGCAACGACGGACCCTTCTATGGCTACACCTTC.

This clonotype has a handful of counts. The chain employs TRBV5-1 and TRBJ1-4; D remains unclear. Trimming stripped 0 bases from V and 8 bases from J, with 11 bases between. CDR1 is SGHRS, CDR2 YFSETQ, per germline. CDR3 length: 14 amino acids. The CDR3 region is CASSLVGEGEKLFF. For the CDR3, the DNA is TGCGCCAGCAGCTTGGTGGGTGAAGGAGAAAAACTGTTTTTT.

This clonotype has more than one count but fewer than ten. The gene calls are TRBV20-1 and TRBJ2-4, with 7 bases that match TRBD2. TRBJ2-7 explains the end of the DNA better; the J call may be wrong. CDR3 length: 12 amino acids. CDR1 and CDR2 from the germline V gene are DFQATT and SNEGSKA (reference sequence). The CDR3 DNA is TGCAGTGCTAGGAGGGACTACTACGAGCAGTACTTC. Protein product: CSARRDYYEQYF.

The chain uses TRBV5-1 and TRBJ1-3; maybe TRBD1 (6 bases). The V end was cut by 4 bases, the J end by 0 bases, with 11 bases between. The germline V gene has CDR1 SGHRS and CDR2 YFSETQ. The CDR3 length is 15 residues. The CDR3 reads CASSPDRISGNTIYF. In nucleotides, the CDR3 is TGCGCCAGCAGCCCTGACAGGATCTCTGGAAACACCATATATTTT.